The rows below give T cell receptor beta chains drawn from one sample of a study of blood T cell repertoires in COVID-19. Some clones are missing from TCRdb's copy, which holds only in-frame ones; the method was immunoSEQ multiplex PCR. The table lists over 90,000 clones, 87% of them singletons. Sequenced input: peripheral blood. All receptors come from a man aged 50-59 years with active COVID-19. Both conserved end residues are part of each CDR3. A D gene is named only where the DNA matches it firmly. A row's size may be missing; if present it is once, few, many or a size class.

cdr3_aa,cdr3_nt,clone_size,d_call,j_call,v_call
CARGTRGQSYEQYF,TGTGCCAGGGGGACCAGGGGCCAGTCCTACGAGCAGTACTTC,.,.,TRBJ2-7,TRBV6-5
CASGVGLAAIQYF,TGTGCCAGCGGAGTAGGACTAGCGGCGATACAGTACTTC,.,TRBD2,TRBJ2-4,TRBV2
CASSWDRSSLVGGYTF,TGTGCCAGCAGCTGGGACAGGTCGTCCTTAGTTGGGGGCTACACCTTC,.,TRBD1,TRBJ1-2,TRBV7-9
CASSQDVRDTQYF,TGTGCCAGCAGCCAAGATGTCAGAGATACGCAGTATTTT,.,.,TRBJ2-3,TRBV4-2
CASSPEVDYGYTF,TGTGCCAGCTCACCAGAGGTAGACTATGGCTACACCTTC,.,.,TRBJ1-2,TRBV18
CASSDRDSQNTEAFF,TGTGCCAGCAGTGACCGGGACAGCCAGAACACTGAAGCTTTCTTT,.,TRBD1,TRBJ1-1,TRBV27
CASSLVGDSSYEQYF,TGTGCCAGCAGCTTAGTTGGAGACAGTTCCTACGAGCAGTACTTC,.,.,TRBJ2-7,TRBV7-2
CASPPGVGPNEQFF,TGTGCCAGCCCTCCCGGGGTCGGTCCCAATGAGCAGTTCTTC,.,.,TRBJ2-1,TRBV7-9
CASSQAGSAVPQPQHF,TGCGCCAGCAGCCAAGCCGGGTCAGCCGTTCCTCAGCCCCAGCATTTT,.,.,TRBJ1-5,TRBV4-1
CASTRRAYNEQFF,TGTGCCAGCACCCGGCGGGCGTACAATGAGCAGTTCTTC,.,.,TRBJ2-1,TRBV7-8
CASSRAGGAWDEQFF,TGTGCCAGTAGTAGAGCGGGGGGGGCCTGGGATGAGCAGTTCTTC,.,TRBD2,TRBJ2-1,TRBV19
CASSQDLLGLAGGRGETQYF,TGTGCCAGCAGCCAAGATTTGTTAGGGCTAGCGGGGGGCCGGGGAGAGACCCAGTACTTC,.,TRBD2,TRBJ2-5,TRBV4-2
CASSLRGTGGYTF,TGTGCCAGCAGTTTAAGGGGGACGGGGGGCTACACCTTC,.,.,TRBJ1-2,TRBV12-3/TRBV12-4
CASSAGGILTDTQYF,TGTGCCAGCAGTGCAGGGGGGATTCTCACAGATACGCAGTATTTT,.,.,TRBJ2-3,TRBV25-1
CASSFGLLDEQFF,TGTGCCAGCAGCTTCGGACTACTCGATGAGCAGTTCTTC,.,.,TRBJ2-1,TRBV7-3
CASSPVGGTEAFF,TGTGCCAGCAGCCCCGTAGGGGGCACTGAAGCTTTCTTT,.,.,TRBJ1-1,TRBV7-2
CASSPGQGSPQHF,TGTGCCAGCAGCCCCGGACAGGGGAGTCCCCAGCATTTT,.,TRBD1,TRBJ1-5,TRBV7-3
CASSLFTSGGLSYEQYF,TGTGCCAGCAGCTTGTTCACTAGCGGGGGGCTTTCCTACGAGCAGTACTTC,.,TRBD2,TRBJ2-7,TRBV5-4
CASRGDSPLHF,TGTGCCAGCAGAGGAGATTCACCCCTCCACTTT,.,.,TRBJ1-6,TRBV6-5
CAISDQGGRFAYTF,TGTGCCATCAGTGATCAGGGCGGTAGGTTTGCCTACACCTTC,once,.,TRBJ1-2,TRBV10-3
CASSWGQGRTEAFF,TGTGCCAGCAGCTGGGGACAGGGCCGGACTGAAGCTTTCTTT,.,TRBD1,TRBJ1-1,TRBV5-5
CASSFLGGLGYTF,TGTGCCAGCAGTTTTTTAGGGGGCCTTGGCTACACCTTC,.,TRBD1,TRBJ1-2,TRBV12-3/TRBV12-4
CASSRAPLEQFF,TGTGCCAGCAGCCGTGCCCCACTCGAGCAGTTCTTC,once,.,TRBJ2-1,TRBV3-1/TRBV3-2
CASSKEKGQASYEQYF,TGTGCCAGCAGCAAAGAAAAGGGACAGGCCTCCTACGAGCAGTACTTC,.,.,TRBJ2-7,TRBV21-1
CASYPGQGKTTEAFF,TGTGCCAGCTACCCAGGACAGGGTAAAACCACTGAAGCTTTCTTT,.,TRBD1,TRBJ1-1,TRBV6-5
CASSLNPGHGYTF,TGTGCCAGCAGCTTAAATCCCGGTCATGGCTACACCTTC,.,.,TRBJ1-2,TRBV7-3
CASSVGNTGNTIYF,TGTGCCAGCAGCGTAGGTAACACTGGAAACACCATATATTTT,.,.,TRBJ1-3,TRBV9
CASSGLRRGPIQETQYF,TGTGCCAGCAGCGGACTGAGGAGGGGACCTATCCAAGAGACCCAGTACTTC,.,.,TRBJ2-5,TRBV7-9
CASSQRGLGANVLTF,TGTGCCAGCAGCCAGCGGGGGCTTGGGGCCAACGTCCTGACTTTC,.,.,TRBJ2-6,TRBV16
CASSPQQGTNEQFF,TGTGCCAGCAGCCCACAACAGGGGACCAATGAGCAGTTCTTC,.,TRBD1,TRBJ2-1,TRBV5-4
CASSPEGAFTGELFF,TGTGCCAGCAGCCCGGAAGGGGCTTTCACCGGGGAGCTGTTTTTT,.,.,TRBJ2-2,TRBV11-3
CASSDRRDSEQFF,TGTGCCAGCAGTGATCGACGGGACAGTGAGCAGTTCTTC,.,TRBD1,TRBJ2-1,TRBV25-1
CASSLSGTYEQYF,TGTGCCAGCAGCTTGTCAGGCACCTACGAGCAGTACTTC,.,.,TRBJ2-7,TRBV5-5
CSASPGGSTDTQYF,TGCAGTGCTAGTCCCGGGGGGAGCACAGATACGCAGTATTTT,.,TRBD2,TRBJ2-3,TRBV20-1